The 11 T cell receptor beta chains below were found in one sample sequenced in a study of OX40 agonist ivuxolimab in advanced cancers. The library relied on the immunoSEQ multiplex PCR assay. TCRdb mirrors the immuneACCESS table, restricted to in-frame sequences. Some clones are absent from its copies; in checked studies, under half trace to an unresolved V gene, and the reason for the others is unknown. The sample table lists approximately 17,000 clones, 80% to 85% of them with a count of one. The ten largest make up 40% to 50% of the sample. The source material was CD4+ or CD8+ T cells sorted from blood, sampled in a trial of the OX40 agonist ivuxolimab. These receptors were obtained from an adult with an advanced solid tumor such as melanoma, head and neck, liver or kidney cancer.

The chain links TRBV13 to TRBJ1-1, with D unclear. The CDR3 consists of 12 residues. V shed 5 bases and J shed 5 bases, with 9 bases lying between them. The germline CDR1 and CDR2 sequences are PRHDT and FYEKMQ (reference sequence). The CDR3: CASSPLGTEAFF. The CDR3 DNA is TGTGCCAGCAGCCCACTAGGGACTGAAGCTTTCTTT.

The CDR3 loop is CASSSGGTSGRSSYNEQFF. The CDR3 DNA is TGCGCCAGTTCCTCCGGGGGGACTAGCGGGCGGAGCTCCTACAATGAGCAGTTCTTC. The chain joins TRBV5-1 to TRBJ2-1; 12 bases are shared with TRBD2. The CDR3 extends over 19 amino acids. J lost 0 bases, V lost 8 bases, and 15 bases had no gene match. CDR1 is SGHRS and CDR2 is YFSETQ in the germline V gene.

This clone was detected a few times. The rearrangement links TRBV7-6 to TRBJ2-5, with 7 bases fitting TRBD1. Trimming took 0 bases from V and 2 from J; bases not matched to a gene: 3. The CDR3 totals 15 residues. CDR1 is SGHVS, CDR2 FNYEAQ, per germline. The DNA for the CDR3 is TGTGCCAGCAGCTTAGCAGGGACAGTTCAAGAGACCCAGTACTTC. As protein: CASSLAGTVQETQYF.

The rearrangement links TRBV6-1 to TRBJ2-1, with TRBD1 identical over 9 bases. Germline trimming cut 7 bases from V and 4 bases from J; bases unmatched to any gene: 2. Germline V gene data show CDR1 as MNHNS and CDR2 as SASEGT. The CDR3 totals 13 residues. CDR3 in amino acids: CASMDRGYNEQFF. The CDR3 nucleotides read TGTGCCAGCATGGACAGGGGATACAATGAGCAGTTCTTC.

The V gene is TRBV4-1, the J gene TRBJ2-3; TRBD2 agrees at 12 bases. Trimming removed 5 bases from V and 2 bases from J; junction bases left unmatched: 8. In germline, CDR1 is MGHRA, CDR2 YSYEKL. The CDR3 extends over 17 amino acids. The CDR3 is CASSERGLAGLTDTQYF. CDR3 DNA: TGCGCCAGCAGCGAACGGGGACTAGCGGGTCTCACAGATACGCAGTATTTT.

The rearrangement joins TRBV9 to TRBJ2-7; no clear D gene. This CDR3 contains 14 residues. The V and J ends lost 4 bases and 7 bases respectively, with 18 bases between them. Germline-derived CDR1 and CDR2 are SGDLS and YYNGEE. The CDR3 reads CASSTEASRREQYF. As DNA, the CDR3 is TGTGCCAGCAGCACCGAGGCCTCCCGTCGAGAGCAGTACTTC.

The chain carries TRBV13 and TRBJ2-7; 7 bases line up with TRBD1. The CDR3 is 13 residues long. CDR1 PRHDT and CDR2 FYEKMQ come from the germline V gene (reference sequence). V trimming: 5 bases; J trimming: 3 bases; junction bases outside the gene matches: 4. The CDR3 DNA sequence: TGTGCCAGCAGCAGATGGGACAGCTACGAGCAGTACTTC. Its translation: CASSRWDSYEQYF. Using reference TRBV13 and TRBJ2-7 for the parts outside the CDR3, the full variable domain is AAGVIQSPRHLIKEKRETATLKCYPIPRHDTVYWYQQGPGQDPQFLISFYEKMQSDKGSIPDRFSAQQFSDYHSELNMSSLELGDSALYFCASSRWDSYEQYFGPGTRLTVT.

The V gene is TRBV28, the J gene TRBJ2-5; TRBD1 aligns across 9 bases. The junction had 11 bases not matched to a gene; V was cut back by 5 bases and J by 4 bases. The CDR3 sequence is 16 residues long. CDR1 is MDHEN and CDR2 is SYDVKM in the germline V gene. The CDR3 region has the DNA TGTGCCAGCAGTCAACTAGACAGGGGGATAGGAGAGACCCAGTACTTC. Translating gives CASSQLDRGIGETQYF.

This chain uses TRBV25-1 with TRBJ2-1; 10 bases align to TRBD2. The ends lost 5 bases at V and 3 bases at J; junction bases unmatched: 7. CDR1 and CDR2 (germline): MGHDK, SYGVNS. The CDR3 spans 16 residues. The CDR3 spells CASSSLAGVGYNEQFF. The CDR3 bases are TGTGCCAGCAGTAGTCTAGCGGGGGTTGGCTACAATGAGCAGTTCTTC.

V is TRBV28 and J is TRBJ1-2, with a weak D call TRBD1 (5 bases). CDR1 and CDR2 from the germline V gene are MDHEN and SYDVKM. The V and J ends lost 2 bases and 2 bases respectively, with 15 bases between them. There are 16 residues in the CDR3. CDR3 sequence (DNA): TGTGCCAGCAGTTTAAGGGGCAGGGAAGGCAACTATGGCTACACCTTC. Residues: CASSLRGREGNYGYTF.

There are a few counts of this clone. The gene calls are TRBV18 and TRBJ1-1, with D uncertain. V was pared by 8 bases and J by 6 bases, with 13 bases between. Looked up from germline, CDR1 is KGHSH and CDR2 is LQKENI. The CDR3 covers 12 residues. The CDR3 loop reads CASKDVFSEAFF. In nucleotides, the CDR3 is TGTGCCAGCAAGGACGTATTCTCTGAAGCTTTCTTT.